These 21 T cell receptor beta chains originate from one sample sequenced in a study of blood T cell repertoires in COVID-19. Sequenced by immunoSEQ multiplex PCR; TCRdb stores in-frame clones only, minus some. The sample yields fewer than 300,000 clones, more than 70% seen once. Material: PBMCs or T cells enriched from blood (not recorded which). The receptors originated from a woman aged 35 to 49 with acute COVID-19.

The chain uses TRBV5-6 and TRBJ2-3; the match to TRBD1 covers 7 bases. This CDR3 contains 14 residues. Germline V lookup: CDR1 SGHDT, CDR2 YYEEEE. V dropped 7 bases and J dropped 1; count of bases not matched to a gene: 6. The CDR3 DNA follows: TGTGCCAGCGGGACAGCCCGTGGCACAGATACGCAGTATTTT. Protein sequence: CASGTARGTDTQYF.

The chain couples TRBV28 to TRBJ1-4, with TRBD1 identical over 10 bases. Germline lookup yields CDR1 MDHEN and CDR2 SYDVKM. The CDR3 covers 16 residues. The V segment lost 6 bases and the J segment 17 bases; nucleotides outside the gene matches: 21. The CDR3 nucleotides are TGTGCCAGCAGCAAATCCTGGGACAGGGGTGCCGGGGTCGAATTTTTT. Translation gives CASSKSWDRGAGVEFF.

This clone was detected once. The chain is built from TRBV30 and TRBJ2-5; 9 nucleotides agree with TRBD2. The germline gives CDR1 GTSNPN, CDR2 SVGIG (reference sequence). This CDR3 spans 19 amino acids. Germline trimming cut 3 bases from V and 4 bases from J; bases unmatched to any gene: 21. CDR3 bases: TGTGCCTGGAGCCGACTTGGTCGTGGCGGGAGGGCCGCGGGAGAGACCCAGTACTTC. Protein sequence: CAWSRLGRGGRAAGETQYF.

The V and J genes are TRBV5-6 and TRBJ2-7; 8 nucleotides line up with TRBD1. The CDR3 has 15 residues. V lost 4 bases, J lost 1 base, and 7 bases stayed unmatched. Germline-derived CDR1 and CDR2 are SGHDT and YYEEEE. The CDR3 region is CASSGQGRPSYEQYF. Written as DNA, the CDR3 is TGTGCCAGCAGCGGACAGGGAAGACCATCCTACGAGCAGTACTTC.

The V call is TRBV18, the J call TRBJ2-5; 11 bases align to TRBD2. The CDR3 loop spans 14 amino acids. CDR1 and CDR2 from the germline V gene are KGHSH and LQKENI. Trimming removed 4 bases from V and 9 bases from J; junction bases left unmatched: 7. The CDR3 protein is CASSRPSGRSAQYF. Written as DNA, the CDR3 is TGTGCCAGCTCACGCCCTAGCGGGAGGTCGGCCCAGTACTTC.

In its sample, this clone was seen a few times. The J gene is TRBJ1-3, the V gene TRBV28, with D possibly matching TRBD1 (5 bases). The CDR3 has 14 residues. The germline V gene has CDR1 MDHEN and CDR2 SYDVKM. The ends were cut back, 4 bases at V and 4 bases at J, with 11 bases in the middle. CDR3 sequence reads: CASSYLSGGNTIYF. CDR3 nucleotide sequence: TGTGCCAGCAGTTATTTGTCAGGGGGAAACACCATATATTTT.

The chain combines TRBV27 with TRBJ2-3; 7 nucleotides line up with TRBD2. The V gene end was trimmed by 6 bases and the J gene end by 1 base; junction bases not matched to a gene: 10. CDR3 length equals 16 residues. The germline gives CDR1 MNHEY, CDR2 SMNVEV (reference sequence). The CDR3 region is CASSTPTGGRTDTQYF. The CDR3 DNA follows: TGTGCCAGCAGCACCCCGACGGGGGGACGCACAGATACGCAGTATTTT.

Only one count was recorded for this clone. V and J are TRBV19 and TRBJ1-4, with 8 positions matching TRBD1. Germline loops: CDR1 LNHDA, CDR2 SQIVND (reference sequence). With V trimmed by 6 bases and J by 0 bases, 3 bases remained unmatched. CDR3 size: 15 residues. CDR3: CASRLQGATNEKLFF. The CDR3 bases are TGTGCCAGTAGGCTACAGGGGGCAACTAATGAAAAACTGTTTTTT.

This clone was found a few times. This chain uses TRBV3-1 (or the pseudogene TRBV3-2) with TRBJ2-2; TRBD2 matches 8 bases. Germline-derived CDR1 and CDR2 are LGHDT and YNNKEL (reference sequence). V was pared by 3 bases and J by 3 bases, with 3 bases of the junction left unmatched. The CDR3 consists of 15 residues. CDR3 in DNA: TGTGCCAGCAGCCATAGCGGGACGTACACCGGGGAGCTGTTTTTT. Encoded protein: CASSHSGTYTGELFF.

The CDR3 protein is CASSRTGEGIDTQYF. The CDR3 DNA reads as TGTGCCAGCAGCCGGACAGGGGAGGGCATAGATACGCAGTATTTT. This sequence joins TRBV6-5 and TRBJ2-3, with 9 bases aligning to TRBD1. The V gene end was trimmed by 6 bases and the J gene end by 5 bases; junction bases not matched to a gene: 9. Germline V gene data show CDR1 as MNHEY and CDR2 as SVGAGI. There are 15 residues in the CDR3.

This clone showed up just once. V is TRBV24-1 and J is TRBJ2-1; 10 bases map to TRBD2. The germline V gene encodes CDR1 KGHDR and CDR2 SFDVKD. The CDR3 is 16 residues long. With V trimmed by 1 base and J by 4 bases, 3 bases remained unmatched. The CDR3 nucleotides read TGTGCCACCAGTGATTTAACTAGCGGGGCGTACAATGAGCAGTTCTTC. Protein product: CATSDLTSGAYNEQFF.

The J gene is TRBJ2-3, the V gene TRBV4-1; 7 nucleotides line up with TRBD2. Germline V gene sequence: CDR1 MGHRA, CDR2 YSYEKL. The CDR3 has 16 amino acids. The V segment lost 4 bases and the J segment 2 bases; nucleotides outside the gene matches: 9. The CDR3 sequence: CASSPRTSTLTDTQYF. The CDR3 DNA reads TGCGCCAGCAGCCCCCGGACTAGTACCCTCACAGATACGCAGTATTTT.

This clone was seen a single time. The V call is TRBV24-1, the J call TRBJ1-1; D possibly corresponds to TRBD1 (5 bases). Germline assignment: CDR1 KGHDR and CDR2 SFDVKD. V dropped 2 bases and J dropped 2 bases, with 11 bases sitting between them. This CDR3 is built from 15 residues. CDR3 protein: CATSDSGGVNTEAFF. The CDR3 DNA reads TGTGCCACCAGTGATTCGGGGGGGGTTAACACTGAAGCTTTCTTT.

This clone appeared a single time. J is TRBJ1-3 and V is TRBV28; D uncertain. Trimming removed 6 bases from V and 3 bases from J, with 6 bases in between. The CDR3 spans 12 residues. CDR1 MDHEN and CDR2 SYDVKM come from the germline V gene. CDR3 DNA: TGTGCCAGCAGGGAGGGTGGAAACACCATATATTTT. It is translated as CASREGGNTIYF.

This sequence joins TRBV15 and TRBJ2-1; D might be TRBD2 (6 bases). The CDR3 runs 13 residues. Trimming cost V 10 bases and J 6 bases, with 16 bases left between them. CDR1 and CDR2 (germline): LNHNV, YYDKDF (reference sequence). The CDR3: CAIRTIGSNEQFF. The CDR3, as DNA: TGTGCCATCCGGACTATTGGGTCCAATGAGCAGTTCTTC.

This chain links TRBV5-4 with TRBJ1-2, with 8 positions matching TRBD1. The CDR3 runs 12 residues. Trimming took 4 bases from V and 9 from J; bases not matched to a gene: 5. Germline V gene lookup returns CDR1 SGHNT and CDR2 YYREEE (reference sequence). CDR3 DNA: TGTGCCAGCAGCGTGCGGACAGGGAGCTACACCTTC. Amino acids: CASSVRTGSYTF.

The CDR3 region is CASSPTAGALNYGYTF. CDR3 DNA sequence: TGTGCCAGCAGTCCCACCGCAGGGGCACTAAACTATGGCTACACCTTC. J is TRBJ1-2 and V is TRBV27; perhaps TRBD1 as D (6 bases). Germline V gene lookup returns CDR1 MNHEY and CDR2 SMNVEV (reference sequence). The CDR3 covers 16 residues. The V end lost 5 bases, the J end lost 2 bases, and 18 bases lay between the germline ends.

This chain links TRBV2 with TRBJ1-5; unclear D gene. The V end was cut by 4 bases, the J end by 1 base, with 5 bases between. CDR1 SNHLY and CDR2 FYNNEI come from the germline V gene. The CDR3 loop spans 13 amino acids. For the CDR3, the DNA is TGTGCCAGCAGTGCTAGCAGCAATCAGCCCCAGCATTTT. Translation gives CASSASSNQPQHF.

Remarks on this clone: The limits of the CDR3 on the DNA are not certain, so only TCRdb's listed CDR3 is given. This chain joins TRBV27 and TRBJ2-1; TRBD2 is the table's D call, not checked against the DNA. Per germline, CDR1 MNHEY and CDR2 SMNVEV (reference sequence). The CDR3 comprises 17 residues, both ends counted. CDR3 sequence reads: CASSSSTSGRAYNEQFF.

The chain is built from TRBV24-1 and TRBJ2-3; possibly TRBD2 for D (7 bases). The germline V gene encodes CDR1 KGHDR and CDR2 SFDVKD. This CDR3 contains 13 residues. Trimming left V 10 bases short and J 1 base short, with 11 bases between. The DNA of the CDR3 is TGTGCCACGAGGGGGGGCGGCACAGATACGCAGTATTTT. This encodes CATRGGGTDTQYF.

The genes are TRBV7-9 and TRBJ1-1, with D unresolved. CDR1 is SEHNR, CDR2 FQNEAQ, per germline (reference sequence). Between the trimmed V and J ends, which lost 0 bases and 3 bases, there was a span of 8 bases. The CDR3 loop spans 14 amino acids. CDR3 region: CASSLALRDTEAFF. Here the CDR3 DNA reads TGTGCCAGCAGCTTAGCGCTACGTGACACTGAAGCTTTCTTT.